This TCR beta chain was recovered during a study of graft-versus-host responses after intestinal transplantation. Whole-study results and caveats: Some patients had graft-donor T cell macrochimerism, and their allografts showed high graft-versus-host to host-versus-graft clonal ratios. Some GvH clones were seen earlier in gut or blood, suggesting intestinal origin. Levels of circulating GvH clones at their peak were associated with early post-transplant HvG declines.

TCRdb's copy holds only in-frame clones and misses some; the assay was immunoSEQ multiplex PCR. The data hold some 140,000 clones, with just over 90% observed a single time. This clone was seen a handful of times. No antigen is known for it. V lost 4 bases and J lost 4; bases outside the gene matches: 8. This CDR3 has 15 residues. CDR1 is SGHDT, CDR2 YYEEEE, per germline. The chain recombines TRBV5-6 with TRBJ1-2, with TRBD1 identical over 9 bases. The receptor was isolated from a human donor who received an intestinal transplant. Sequenced here: unstimulated CD4+ T cells sorted from spleen or lymph node cells, sampled before intestinal transplant. The CDR3 DNA sequence: TGTGCCAGCAGCCTGAGGGTGGGACAGGGCTATGGCTACACCTTC. It yields the protein CASSLRVGQGYGYTF.